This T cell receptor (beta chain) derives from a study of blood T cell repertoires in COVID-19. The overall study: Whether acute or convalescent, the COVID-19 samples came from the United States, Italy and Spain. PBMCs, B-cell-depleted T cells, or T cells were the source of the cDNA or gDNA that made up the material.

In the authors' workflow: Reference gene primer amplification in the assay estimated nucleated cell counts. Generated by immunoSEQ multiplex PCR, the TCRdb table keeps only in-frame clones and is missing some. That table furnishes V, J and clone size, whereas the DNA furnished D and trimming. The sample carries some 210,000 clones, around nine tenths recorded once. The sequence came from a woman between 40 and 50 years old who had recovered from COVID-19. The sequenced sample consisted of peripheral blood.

The CDR3: CASSMDRTNEKLFF. The CDR3 bases are TGTGCCAGTAGTATGGACAGGACTAATGAAAAACTGTTTTTT. This chain connects TRBV19 to TRBJ1-4; 7 nucleotides line up with TRBD1. Trimming cost V 3 bases and J 2 bases; bases outside gene matches: 0. This CDR3 contains 14 residues. Germline assignment: CDR1 LNHDA and CDR2 SQIVND (reference sequence).